What follows describes a single T cell receptor beta chain. In the original analysis: Amplification from reference gene primers served as the basis for estimated nucleated cell counts. Sequencing used immunoSEQ multiplex PCR; TCRdb keeps in-frame clones, though not all of them. Clonal size and the V and J genes are those of that table, whereas D and trimming came from the DNA. The table shows tens of thousands of clones, with 91% occurring only once. Germline V lookup: CDR1 KGHDR, CDR2 SFDVKD. This CDR3 spans 13 amino acids. V dropped 9 bases and J dropped 2 bases, with 11 bases sitting between them. This sample stems from a study of blood T cell repertoires in COVID-19. Across the study: From T cells, B-cell-depleted T cells, or PBMCs came the material, which was cDNA or gDNA.

The chain uses TRBV24-1 and TRBJ2-3; D is possibly TRBD1 (5 bases). The sequence came from a woman aged 45-65 years in a cohort sampled during active COVID-19. Specimen: peripheral blood. CDR3 in DNA: TGTGCCACCGGGGTCAGGGACACAGATACGCAGTATTTT. Protein: CATGVRDTDTQYF.